These T cell receptor beta chains were read from a single sample in a study of type 1 regulatory T cells. No antigen is known for these receptors. Each CDR3 protein gets one entry after TCRdb re-called the reads with MiXCR. In the table there are about 67,000 distinct CDR3 sequences, around 49% of which are singletons. The specimen was cultured non-Tr1 T cells, either the whole culture or a sorted T cell fraction (not recorded which). Every receptor here comes from a human donor in good health. CDR3s include the opening cysteine and the closing phenylalanine or tryptophan. The D gene is left open where the match is weak. A row's size may be missing; if present it is once, few, many or a size class.

j_gene: TRBJ2-2; v_gene: TRBV24-1; len: 14; abundance: NA; d_gene: NA; CDR3nt: TGTGCCACCAGTGCGGTCGCAGTTGGCGGGGAGCTGTTTTTT; CDR3aa: CATSAVAVGGELFF
j_gene: TRBJ2-1; v_gene: TRBV9; len: 11; abundance: NA; d_gene: NA; CDR3nt: TGTGCCAGCAGCGTAGACAATGAGCAGTTCTTC; CDR3aa: CASSVDNEQFF
j_gene: TRBJ1-4; v_gene: TRBV12-3/TRBV12-4; len: 13; abundance: NA; d_gene: NA; CDR3nt: TGTGCCAGCGCAGTCAGGGTAAATGAAAAACTGTTTTTT; CDR3aa: CASAVRVNEKLFF
j_gene: TRBJ1-2; v_gene: TRBV12-3/TRBV12-4; len: 13; abundance: NA; d_gene: NA; CDR3nt: TGTGCCAGCAGTTTATCCGGGGAGGGTGGCTACACCTTC; CDR3aa: CASSLSGEGGYTF
j_gene: TRBJ2-7; v_gene: TRBV4-1; len: 15; abundance: NA; d_gene: TRBD1; CDR3nt: TGCGCCAGCAGCCAAGATCGGGCAGGGGGCCGGGAGCAGTACTTC; CDR3aa: CASSQDRAGGREQYF
j_gene: TRBJ1-5; v_gene: TRBV15; len: 18; abundance: NA; d_gene: TRBD1; CDR3nt: TGTGCCACCAGCAGAGATCTGGGACAGACAAAAACAAATCAGCCCCAGCATTTT; CDR3aa: CATSRDLGQTKTNQPQHF
j_gene: TRBJ2-4; v_gene: TRBV3-1; len: 14; abundance: NA; d_gene: NA; CDR3nt: TGTGCCAGCAGCGGCGGACCAGCCAAAAACATTCAGTACTTC; CDR3aa: CASSGGPAKNIQYF
j_gene: TRBJ2-5; v_gene: TRBV24-1; len: 14; abundance: NA; d_gene: NA; CDR3nt: TGTGCCACCAGTGAGCCTAGCTTTGGAGAGACCCAGTACTTC; CDR3aa: CATSEPSFGETQYF
j_gene: TRBJ2-5; v_gene: TRBV19; len: 14; abundance: NA; d_gene: NA; CDR3nt: TGTGCCAGTAGTAACGCCGGGACAAAAGAGACCCAGTACTTC; CDR3aa: CASSNAGTKETQYF
j_gene: TRBJ2-3; v_gene: TRBV12-3/TRBV12-4; len: 15; abundance: NA; d_gene: TRBD2; CDR3nt: TGTGCCAGCAGTCTAAGGACTAGCGCGACAGATACGCAGTATTTT; CDR3aa: CASSLRTSATDTQYF
j_gene: TRBJ1-5; v_gene: TRBV30; len: 17; abundance: few; d_gene: TRBD1; CDR3nt: TGTGCCTGGAGTAACACTCGGACAGGAAGAGTCAATCAGCCCCAGCATTTT; CDR3aa: CAWSNTRTGRVNQPQHF
j_gene: TRBJ2-1; v_gene: TRBV5-4; len: 12; abundance: few; d_gene: NA; CDR3nt: TGTGCCAGCAGCTCCGACAGGAATGAGCAGTTCTTC; CDR3aa: CASSSDRNEQFF
j_gene: TRBJ1-5; v_gene: TRBV7-2; len: 13; abundance: NA; d_gene: NA; CDR3nt: TGTGCCAGCAGCTACCACCACGAGCAGCCCCAGCATTTT; CDR3aa: CASSYHHEQPQHF
j_gene: TRBJ2-7; v_gene: TRBV6-1; len: 14; abundance: NA; d_gene: NA; CDR3nt: TGTGCCAGCAGTGAAACCGGGGGTTTCAAGAAGCAGTACTTC; CDR3aa: CASSETGGFKKQYF
j_gene: TRBJ2-5; v_gene: TRBV7-2; len: 17; abundance: NA; d_gene: TRBD1; CDR3nt: TGTGCCAGCAGCGGAGGGCCCGAGACAGGGGGCCAAGAGACCCAGTACTTC; CDR3aa: CASSGGPETGGQETQYF
j_gene: TRBJ2-7; v_gene: TRBV5-5; len: 17; abundance: NA; d_gene: TRBD1; CDR3nt: TGTGCCAGCAGCTTGGATTACGGGACAGGGTCTCCCTACGAGCAGTACTTC; CDR3aa: CASSLDYGTGSPYEQYF
j_gene: TRBJ2-7; v_gene: TRBV6-2/TRBV6-3; len: 18; abundance: NA; d_gene: NA; CDR3nt: TGTGCCAGCAGTTCCCCGGGACGTTTAACCTATCTTACCTACGAGCAGTACTTC; CDR3aa: CASSSPGRLTYLTYEQYF